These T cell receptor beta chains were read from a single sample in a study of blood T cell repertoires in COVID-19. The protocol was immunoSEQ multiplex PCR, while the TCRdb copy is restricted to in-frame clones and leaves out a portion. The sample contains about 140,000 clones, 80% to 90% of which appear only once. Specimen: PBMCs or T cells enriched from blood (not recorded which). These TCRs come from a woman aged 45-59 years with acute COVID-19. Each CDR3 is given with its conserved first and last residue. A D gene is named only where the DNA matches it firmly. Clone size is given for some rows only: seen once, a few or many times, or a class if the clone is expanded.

CDR3 protein: CASAGRQGNTEAFF
CDR3 DNA: TGTGCCAGTGCTGGTCGGCAGGGGAACACTGAAGCTTTCTTT
J gene: TRBJ1-1
D gene: -
V gene: TRBV2
clone size: few

CDR3 protein: CASRNDRGRSNTGELFF
CDR3 DNA: TGTGCCAGTCGGAACGACAGGGGGCGATCGAACACCGGGGAGCTGTTTTTT
J gene: TRBJ2-2
D gene: TRBD1
V gene: TRBV19
clone size: -

CDR3 protein: CASSIDRPGVLPYGYTF
CDR3 DNA: TGTGCCAGTAGTATAGATCGGCCAGGGGTCCTCCCCTATGGCTACACCTTC
J gene: TRBJ1-2
D gene: -
V gene: TRBV19
clone size: once

CDR3 protein: CASGPLAGGSEQYF
CDR3 DNA: TGTGCTAGTGGTCCATTAGCGGGGGGTTCAGAGCAGTACTTC
J gene: TRBJ2-7
D gene: TRBD2
V gene: TRBV12-5
clone size: once

CDR3 protein: CASSEAWGLARGREQYF
CDR3 DNA: TGTGCCAGCAGTGAAGCTTGGGGACTAGCCCGAGGTCGGGAGCAGTACTTC
J gene: TRBJ2-7
D gene: TRBD2
V gene: TRBV6-1
clone size: -

CDR3 protein: CASSFTGVWEQYF
CDR3 DNA: TGTGCCAGCAGTTTTACAGGTGTTTGGGAGCAGTACTTC
J gene: TRBJ2-7
D gene: -
V gene: TRBV12-3/TRBV12-4
clone size: -

CDR3 protein: CASEGTSTDTQYF
CDR3 DNA: TGTGCCAGCGAGGGGACTTCCACAGATACGCAGTATTTT
J gene: TRBJ2-3
D gene: -
V gene: TRBV7-9
clone size: -

CDR3 protein: CASSAPADNEQFF
CDR3 DNA: TGTGCCAGCAGCGCGCCTGCGGACAATGAGCAGTTCTTC
J gene: TRBJ2-1
D gene: -
V gene: TRBV7-9
clone size: -

CDR3 protein: CASSQDRDRFGEQYF
CDR3 DNA: TGTGCCAGCAGCCAAGACCGGGACAGGTTCGGTGAGCAGTACTTC
J gene: TRBJ2-7
D gene: TRBD1
V gene: TRBV4-2
clone size: -

CDR3 protein: CASSTQGNSPLHF
CDR3 DNA: TGTGCCAGCAGTACACAGGGGAACTCACCCCTCCACTTT
J gene: TRBJ1-6
D gene: TRBD1
V gene: TRBV12-3/TRBV12-4
clone size: few

CDR3 protein: CASKGTSGQRVQYF
CDR3 DNA: TGTGCCAGCAAAGGGACTAGCGGACAACGCGTGCAGTACTTC
J gene: TRBJ2-7
D gene: TRBD2
V gene: TRBV2
clone size: -

CDR3 protein: CASSQRGQGNIQYF
CDR3 DNA: TGTGCCAGCAGCCAAAGGGGACAGGGGAACATTCAGTACTTC
J gene: TRBJ2-4
D gene: TRBD1
V gene: TRBV16
clone size: medium-sized

CDR3 protein: CATSRGLEANEKLFF
CDR3 DNA: TGTGCCACCAGCAGGGGGCTAGAGGCTAATGAAAAACTGTTTTTT
J gene: TRBJ1-4
D gene: -
V gene: TRBV15
clone size: -

CDR3 protein: CASSPTTDRVSNQPQHF
CDR3 DNA: TGTGCCAGCAGCCCAACTACAGACAGGGTCAGCAATCAGCCCCAGCATTTT
J gene: TRBJ1-5
D gene: TRBD1
V gene: TRBV5-5
clone size: -

CDR3 protein: CASSLEVRGAGYTF
CDR3 DNA: TGTGCCAGCAGCTTGGAGGTTAGAGGAGCTGGCTACACCTTC
J gene: TRBJ1-2
D gene: -
V gene: TRBV5-5
clone size: many

CDR3 protein: CAWSKGGGSTEAFF
CDR3 DNA: TGTGCCTGGAGTAAGGGAGGGGGTAGCACTGAAGCTTTCTTT
J gene: TRBJ1-1
D gene: -
V gene: TRBV30
clone size: once

CDR3 protein: CASSFTGQGGDTQYF
CDR3 DNA: TGCGCCAGCAGCTTTACGGGACAGGGGGGAGATACGCAGTATTTT
J gene: TRBJ2-3
D gene: TRBD1
V gene: TRBV5-1
clone size: -

CDR3 protein: CASSSDGRGTEAFF
CDR3 DNA: TGTGCCAGCAGCTCGGACGGCCGGGGGACTGAAGCTTTCTTT
J gene: TRBJ1-1
D gene: -
V gene: TRBV7-2
clone size: once

CDR3 protein: CASSFTEGPYGYTF
CDR3 DNA: TGCGCCAGCAGCTTTACGGAGGGCCCCTATGGCTACACCTTC
J gene: TRBJ1-2
D gene: -
V gene: TRBV5-1
clone size: -

CDR3 protein: CASRTGNQETQYF
CDR3 DNA: TGTGCCAGCAGGACAGGGAACCAAGAGACCCAGTACTTC
J gene: TRBJ2-5
D gene: TRBD1
V gene: TRBV3-1/TRBV3-2
clone size: once

CDR3 protein: CASSFSGGEKLFF
CDR3 DNA: TGTGCCAGCAGCTTTTCCGGCGGTGAAAAACTGTTTTTT
J gene: TRBJ1-4
D gene: -
V gene: TRBV7-2
clone size: -

CDR3 protein: CASRPGDSYNEQFF
CDR3 DNA: TGTGCCAGTAGACCAGGGGACTCCTACAATGAGCAGTTCTTC
J gene: TRBJ2-1
D gene: -
V gene: TRBV11-3
clone size: -

CDR3 protein: CASSSSVNYGYTF
CDR3 DNA: TGTGCCAGCAGCTCTTCAGTAAACTATGGCTACACCTTC
J gene: TRBJ1-2
D gene: -
V gene: TRBV5-5
clone size: -

CDR3 protein: CASSAGRSTNEKLFF
CDR3 DNA: TGTGCCAGCTCAGCGGGGCGCTCAACTAATGAAAAACTGTTTTTT
J gene: TRBJ1-4
D gene: -
V gene: TRBV18
clone size: -

CDR3 protein: CASSYPGSRQPQHF
CDR3 DNA: TGTGCCAGCAGTTACCCCGGGTCCCGTCAGCCCCAGCATTTT
J gene: TRBJ1-5
D gene: -
V gene: TRBV6-6
clone size: -

CDR3 protein: CAWTLAQNTEAFF
CDR3 DNA: TGTGCCTGGACGTTGGCCCAGAACACTGAAGCTTTCTTT
J gene: TRBJ1-1
D gene: -
V gene: TRBV30
clone size: once

CDR3 protein: CASSLVGAGGEFEQFF
CDR3 DNA: TGTGCCAGCAGCTTGGTGGGAGCGGGGGGCGAGTTTGAGCAGTTCTTC
J gene: TRBJ2-1
D gene: TRBD2
V gene: TRBV7-3
clone size: -

CDR3 protein: CASSFGTGGSEQYF
CDR3 DNA: TGCGCCAGCAGCTTTGGGACAGGGGGCAGCGAGCAGTACTTC
J gene: TRBJ2-7
D gene: TRBD1
V gene: TRBV5-1
clone size: -

CDR3 protein: CASLQRQGAYEQYF
CDR3 DNA: TGTGCCAGCCTCCAGCGACAGGGGGCTTACGAGCAGTACTTC
J gene: TRBJ2-7
D gene: TRBD1
V gene: TRBV27
clone size: once

CDR3 protein: CASSPRGIGYGYTF
CDR3 DNA: TGTGCCAGCAGCCCTAGAGGGATCGGCTATGGCTACACCTTC
J gene: TRBJ1-2
D gene: -
V gene: TRBV11-3
clone size: once

CDR3 protein: CASSLRESINEKLFF
CDR3 DNA: TGTGCCAGCAGTTTAAGGGAGAGCATAAATGAAAAACTGTTTTTT
J gene: TRBJ1-4
D gene: -
V gene: TRBV27
clone size: once

CDR3 protein: CAWSVQGATEAFF
CDR3 DNA: TGTGCCTGGAGTGTACAGGGGGCCACTGAAGCTTTCTTT
J gene: TRBJ1-1
D gene: TRBD1
V gene: TRBV30
clone size: -

CDR3 protein: CASSREEASNTEAFF
CDR3 DNA: TGTGCCAGCTCACGAGAAGAGGCCTCGAACACTGAAGCTTTCTTT
J gene: TRBJ1-1
D gene: -
V gene: TRBV18
clone size: once

CDR3 protein: CASSPREGAFPYEKLFF
CDR3 DNA: TGTGCCAGCAGCCCGCGTGAGGGGGCGTTCCCATATGAAAAACTGTTTTTT
J gene: TRBJ1-4
D gene: TRBD1
V gene: TRBV11-3
clone size: -

CDR3 protein: CASSPGDRGVHWEKLFF
CDR3 DNA: TGTGCCAGCAGCCCAGGGGACAGGGGTGTACACTGGGAAAAACTGTTTTTT
J gene: TRBJ1-4
D gene: TRBD1
V gene: TRBV27
clone size: -

CDR3 protein: CASSSLAGGSTGELFF
CDR3 DNA: TGTGCCAGCAGTTCCCTCGCGGGAGGGAGCACCGGGGAGCTGTTTTTT
J gene: TRBJ2-2
D gene: TRBD2
V gene: TRBV28
clone size: -

CDR3 protein: CASSLLGGGADTQYF
CDR3 DNA: TGTGCCAGCAGCTTACTTGGAGGGGGGGCAGATACGCAGTATTTT
J gene: TRBJ2-3
D gene: -
V gene: TRBV7-2
clone size: -

CDR3 protein: CATSSQTGANVLTF
CDR3 DNA: TGTGCCACCAGCAGCCAAACTGGGGCCAACGTCCTGACTTTC
J gene: TRBJ2-6
D gene: -
V gene: TRBV15
clone size: few

CDR3 protein: CASRRELNTEAFF
CDR3 DNA: TGTGCCAGTAGGAGGGAGTTGAACACTGAAGCTTTCTTT
J gene: TRBJ1-1
D gene: -
V gene: TRBV19
clone size: few

CDR3 protein: CSVEGLAYRSYNEQFF
CDR3 DNA: TGCAGCGTTGAAGGCCTAGCATATCGCTCCTACAATGAGCAGTTCTTC
J gene: TRBJ2-1
D gene: -
V gene: TRBV29-1
clone size: -

CDR3 protein: CASSTLRGRNTEAFF
CDR3 DNA: TGCGCCAGCAGTACCTTGAGGGGGCGGAACACTGAAGCTTTCTTT
J gene: TRBJ1-1
D gene: TRBD1
V gene: TRBV5-1
clone size: -

CDR3 protein: CASSQDLSGRGTDTQYF
CDR3 DNA: TGCGCCAGCAGCCAAGATCTAAGCGGGAGAGGAACAGATACGCAGTATTTT
J gene: TRBJ2-3
D gene: TRBD2
V gene: TRBV4-1
clone size: -

CDR3 protein: CASTPSTGLGYTF
CDR3 DNA: TGTGCCAGCACTCCATCGACAGGGCTTGGCTACACCTTC
J gene: TRBJ1-2
D gene: TRBD1
V gene: TRBV12-3/TRBV12-4
clone size: -

CDR3 protein: CASSQDISGSADTQYF
CDR3 DNA: TGTGCCAGCAGCCAAGATATTAGCGGGAGCGCAGATACGCAGTATTTT
J gene: TRBJ2-3
D gene: TRBD2
V gene: TRBV3-1/TRBV3-2
clone size: -

CDR3 protein: CASSTGGGGELFF
CDR3 DNA: TGTGCCAGCAGTACAGGGGGTGGCGGGGAGCTGTTTTTT
J gene: TRBJ2-2
D gene: TRBD1
V gene: TRBV7-2
clone size: -

CDR3 protein: CASGTGSSSYEQYF
CDR3 DNA: TGTGCCAGCGGAACGGGGTCTAGCTCCTACGAGCAGTACTTC
J gene: TRBJ2-7
D gene: -
V gene: TRBV4-1
clone size: -

CDR3 protein: CASSRPWGAGELFF
CDR3 DNA: TGTGCCAGCAGCCGACCGTGGGGGGCCGGGGAGCTGTTTTTT
J gene: TRBJ2-2
D gene: -
V gene: TRBV27
clone size: -

CDR3 protein: CASSVEGNSPSGGETYNEQFF
CDR3 DNA: TGTGCCAGCAGCGTAGAAGGGAACAGTCCTTCAGGCGGGGAAACCTACAATGAGCAGTTCTTC
J gene: TRBJ2-1
D gene: -
V gene: TRBV9
clone size: -

CDR3 protein: CASSFQGLSGGGYTF
CDR3 DNA: TGTGCCAGCAGTTTCCAGGGCCTATCGGGGGGTGGCTACACCTTC
J gene: TRBJ1-2
D gene: -
V gene: TRBV27
clone size: -

CDR3 protein: CASSLGQGRGDQPQHF
CDR3 DNA: TGTGCCAGCAGCTTAGGTCAGGGGAGAGGCGATCAGCCCCAGCATTTT
J gene: TRBJ1-5
D gene: -
V gene: TRBV7-9
clone size: -

CDR3 protein: CASSQVGTTSYNEQFF
CDR3 DNA: TGCGCCAGCAGCCAAGTCGGGACTACCTCCTACAATGAGCAGTTCTTC
J gene: TRBJ2-1
D gene: TRBD2
V gene: TRBV4-1
clone size: once

CDR3 protein: CASSSTTGGGQPQHF
CDR3 DNA: TGTGCCAGCAGCTCGACTACAGGGGGAGGACAGCCCCAGCATTTT
J gene: TRBJ1-5
D gene: TRBD1
V gene: TRBV7-9
clone size: -

CDR3 protein: CASSPGPGSNEKLFF
CDR3 DNA: TGTGCCAGCAGCCCAGGTCCAGGGTCCAACGAAAAACTGTTTTTT
J gene: TRBJ1-4
D gene: -
V gene: TRBV7-2
clone size: -

CDR3 protein: CASSPTGAGNQWGKTQYF
CDR3 DNA: TGTGCCAGCAGCCCAACCGGGGCGGGAAACCAGTGGGGAAAGACCCAGTACTTC
J gene: TRBJ2-5
D gene: -
V gene: TRBV28
clone size: -

CDR3 protein: CASRGGRNTGELFF
CDR3 DNA: TGTGCCAGTAGGGGCGGGAGGAACACCGGGGAGCTGTTTTTT
J gene: TRBJ2-2
D gene: TRBD2
V gene: TRBV19
clone size: -

CDR3 protein: CASSPQTGVNTEAFF
CDR3 DNA: TGTGCCAGCAGCCCCCAAACAGGGGTGAACACTGAAGCTTTCTTT
J gene: TRBJ1-1
D gene: TRBD1
V gene: TRBV7-9
clone size: -

CDR3 protein: CASSRDRVTFF
CDR3 DNA: TGTGCCAGCAGCAGAGACAGAGTAACTTTCTTT
J gene: TRBJ1-1
D gene: -
V gene: TRBV5-4
clone size: -